Described below is a single T cell receptor beta chain sequence and its context. In this sample, this clonotype turned up many times. What this receptor recognizes is not known. Base qualities are not recorded, but no much larger clone differs from it by a single base. Graves' hyperthyroidism was defined as stable when no progression to ophthalmopathy occurred over 18 months of follow-up. The hyperthyroidism patients were between 18 and 65 years old and newly diagnosed, with a disease duration of less than 2 months. Any patient with an uncontrolled infection, another autoimmune disease, pregnancy or lactation was excluded. Diagnoses were based on clinical symptoms, serum thyroxine and TRAb, thyroid ultrasound and orbital computed tomography. Trizol reagent was used to extract total RNA, and RNA quality was then checked on an Agilent 2100 Bioanalyzer. V is reduced by 10 bases and J by 1 base, leaving a spacing of 10 bases between them. Including the terminal cysteine and phenylalanine, the CDR3 comprises 12 residues. Only CDR3 DNA is held: 36 bases, read in frame from base 1. Per the germline V gene, ENHRY is the CDR1 and SYGVKD is the CDR2.

This sample stems from a study of T cells in Graves' hyperthyroidism and ophthalmopathy (dated by TCRdb to about 2019). About the investigation overall: To identify TCR V-J signatures that set the groups apart, the researchers used a discovery cohort of 100 patients, made up of 43 with Graves' ophthalmopathy and 55 to 65 with stable Graves' hyperthyroidism. Whether ophthalmopathy could be predicted prospectively was tested in an independent validation cohort made up of approximately 19 hyperthyroidism patients plus 17 patients who later progressed to ophthalmopathy. The roughly 100 discovery patients were randomly divided into training and test sets at a 7:3 ratio. In about 6 Graves' hyperthyroidism patients, the study also compared T-cell repertoires from thyroid tissue with T-cell repertoires from blood. After sampling, hyperthyroidism patients received methimazole starting at 30 mg daily, and ophthalmopathy patients received high-dose intravenous methylprednisolone. TCR Vbeta CDR3 sequencing of 135 peripheral blood samples (more than 40 ophthalmopathy, under 80 hyperthyroidism and some 17 progressor patients) is reported in the paper. Broader findings and caveats from the paper: Most expanded thyroid clonotypes (frequency above 0.001) were also found in blood, which suggests that blood repertoires may mirror thyroid immune responses. In validation, the model predicted progression to ophthalmopathy with around 71% sensitivity and around 72% specificity, a median of approximately 6.7 months before onset. A model built on a 13 V-J signature distinguished ophthalmopathy from stable hyperthyroidism, reaching 87.88% sensitivity and around 81% specificity in cross-validation and 80%/75% in testing. Sample size was not statistically predetermined, and blinding of investigators to group allocation was not performed.

TCR beta CDR3 regions were amplified from RNA transcripts. The first round of RT-PCR for the TCR CDR3 was performed with the HTBI primer set and the Qiagen OneStep RT-PCR kit. Libraries were constructed in a second round of multiplex PCR, after which size selection and purification were performed. The libraries were sequenced on an Illumina HiSeq2000 using paired-end 100 bp reads. The original pipeline was this. SOAPnuke was used to process the raw data, throwing out any read that contained adapters or uncalled bases, had a mean Phred below 15, or lacked an exact constant-primer or identifier match. High-quality paired reads were merged using COPE v1.2.5, and each unique nucleotide sequence was defined as a clonotype. MiTCR v1.1 was used to align clonotypes to the IMGT TRBV, TRBD and TRBJ reference segments. Analysis was restricted to V-J combinations with a frequency above 0.0001, which covered 99% to 99.2% of repertoires. The TCS score was defined as F50 (clonal expansion) divided by E x V (chaos), with BLOSUM62-based TCRdist calculated between CDR3 peptides within each V-J. Welch's t-statistics and random forest reduced several hundred V-J features to 13, which were used in a naive Bayes classifier (R e1071). The public reads were quality trimmed at Q25 with fastp and then assembled into clones with MiXCR by TCRdb, keeping productive beta chains. CDR3 protein duplicates are merged, each entry listing the most common genes and DNA. These V and J calls derive from TCRdb rather than the authors' analysis. The sample includes some 600,000 distinct CDR3 sequences, with 46% observed a single time. The ten largest clones represent about 8.2% of the sample.

The TCR comes from a young woman with Graves' hyperthyroidism. Donor details come from another sample of the same person, matched by shared clones. The rearranged chain carries TRBV10-3 and TRBJ1-1, with the D gene too uncertain to name. Sequencing was carried out using peripheral blood or thyroid tissue (not recorded which). The base sequence is TGTGCCAGCAGCCTAAGGAACACTGAAGCTTTCTTT. This codes for CASSLRNTEAFF.